The 10 T cell receptor beta chains in this list originate from one sample, sequenced in a study of cytotoxic CD8 clonotypes in ibrutinib-treated CLL. Libraries were prepared by immunoSEQ multiplex PCR; TCRdb keeps only in-frame clonotypes and omits some of them. The data show about 140,000 clones, over 75% seen once. The specimen comprised PBMCs, sampled after 36 months of ibrutinib treatment. These TCRs come from a human donor with chronic lymphocytic leukemia.

This chain connects TRBV6-1 to TRBJ2-3; tentatively, D is TRBD2 (5 bases). V was clipped by 2 bases and J by 7 bases, with 10 bases between them. The CDR3 loop spans 13 amino acids. CDR1 is MNHNS, CDR2 SASEGT, per germline. The CDR3 loop reads CASSEFRGYTQYF. CDR3 nucleotides: TGTGCCAGCAGTGAATTCCGGGGATATACGCAGTATTTT.

The V gene is TRBV11-2, the J gene TRBJ2-1, with D perhaps TRBD2 (5 bases). V lost 5 bases, J lost 2 bases, and 16 bases lay in between. The CDR3 covers 16 residues. Germline CDR1 reads SGHAT; CDR2 reads FQNNGV. The CDR3 loop reads CASSPSGKRPYNEQFF. The CDR3 region has the DNA TGTGCCAGCAGCCCCTCCGGGAAGCGGCCCTACAATGAGCAGTTCTTC. Full variable domain (rest looked up from reference TRBV11-2 and TRBJ2-1): EAGVAQSPRYKIIEKRQSVAFWCNPISGHATLYWYQQILGQGPKLLIQFQNNGVVDDSQLPKDRFSAERLKGVDSTLKIQPAKLEDSAVYLCASSPSGKRPYNEQFFGPGTRLTVL.

The rearrangement uses TRBV7-8 and TRBJ1-1; a possible D gene is TRBD1 (5 bases). V lost 3 bases and J lost 0, with 8 bases in between. The CDR3 sequence is 14 residues long. Germline loops: CDR1 SGHVS, CDR2 FQNEAQ. The CDR3 is CASSFQGLNTEAFF. In DNA, the CDR3 is TGTGCCAGCAGCTTCCAGGGATTGAACACTGAAGCTTTCTTT.

The genes are TRBV28 and TRBJ1-6; maybe TRBD1 (6 bases). The length of the CDR3 is 14 residues. The V gene lost 6 bases and the J gene lost 9 bases, with 15 bases spanning the gap. CDR1 is MDHEN, CDR2 SYDVKM, per germline. The chain's CDR3 is CASSITGIGSPLHF. The CDR3 DNA reads as TGTGCCAGCAGCATAACAGGGATCGGTTCACCCCTCCACTTT.

The genes are TRBV5-1 and TRBJ1-6; D possibly corresponds to TRBD1 (5 bases). V gave up 4 bases and J gave up 6 bases, with 14 bases separating them. From germline, CDR1 is SGHRS and CDR2 YFSETQ. The CDR3 contains 15 residues. The CDR3 DNA sequence: TGCGCCAGCAGCACAGGCGGGACCGCTAATTCACCCCTCCACTTT. Translated, it gives CASSTGGTANSPLHF.

The chain combines TRBV7-9 with TRBJ2-7; D may correspond to TRBD1 or TRBD2 (5 bases each). Germline V CDR1 and CDR2: SEHNR, FQNEAQ (reference sequence). The V end was cut by 5 bases, the J end by 2 bases, with 10 bases between. The CDR3 is 13 amino acids. CDR3 DNA: TGTGCCAGCAGCCCCGGGGCCACCTACGAGCAGTACTTC. It translates to CASSPGATYEQYF.

V and J are TRBV7-6 and TRBJ2-1; D perhaps matches TRBD2 (7 bases). Germline values: CDR1 SGHVS, CDR2 FNYEAQ. Between the trimmed V and J ends, which lost 5 bases and 9 bases, there was a span of 17 bases. This CDR3 is built from 14 residues. In nucleotides, the CDR3 is TGTGCCAGCAGCCCGAACGGGGGGCCTGGTGAGCAGTTCTTC. Amino acid sequence: CASSPNGGPGEQFF. Drawing the rest from reference TRBV7-6 and TRBJ2-1, the complete variable domain is GAGVSQSPRYKVTKRGQDVALRCDPISGHVSLYWYRQALGQGPEFLTYFNYEAQQDKSGLPNDRFSAERPEGSISTLTIQRTEQRDSAMYRCASSPNGGPGEQFFGPGTRLTVL.

The V gene is TRBV30, the J gene TRBJ2-7, with 9 bases matching TRBD1. Germline V gene lookup returns CDR1 GTSNPN and CDR2 SVGIG (reference sequence). The J segment lost 3 bases and the V segment lost 5 bases, leaving 5 bases of the junction unmatched. This CDR3 has 13 residues. The CDR3 reads CAWRPGQGYEQYF. CDR3 sequence (DNA): TGTGCCTGGCGGCCGGGACAGGGCTACGAGCAGTACTTC.

CDR3 residues: CASSLVPGDQPQHF. CDR3 DNA: TGCGCCAGCAGCTTGGTGCCAGGGGATCAGCCCCAGCATTTT. The rearrangement links TRBV5-1 to TRBJ1-5, with D possibly matching TRBD1 (6 bases). The germline V and J ends were trimmed by 0 bases and 5 bases, with 9 bases remaining between them. CDR3 length equals 14 residues. Germline V gene sequence: CDR1 SGHRS, CDR2 YFSETQ.

The J gene is TRBJ2-1, the V gene TRBV6-5; D is undetermined. V lost 0 bases, J lost 0 bases, and 6 bases lay in between. Germline CDR1 and CDR2: MNHEY and SVGAGI. The CDR3 has 15 amino acids. The CDR3 reads CASSYSVSSYNEQFF. DNA for the CDR3: TGTGCCAGCAGTTACTCTGTTAGCTCCTACAATGAGCAGTTCTTC.